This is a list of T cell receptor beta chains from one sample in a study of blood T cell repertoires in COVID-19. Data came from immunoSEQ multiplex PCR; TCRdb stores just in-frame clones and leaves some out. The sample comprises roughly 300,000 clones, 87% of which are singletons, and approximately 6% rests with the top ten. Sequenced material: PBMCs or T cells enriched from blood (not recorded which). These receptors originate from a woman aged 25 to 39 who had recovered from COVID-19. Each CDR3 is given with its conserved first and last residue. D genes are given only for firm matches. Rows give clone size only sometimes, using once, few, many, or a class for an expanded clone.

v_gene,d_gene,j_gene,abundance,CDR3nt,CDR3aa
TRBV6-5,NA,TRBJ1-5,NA,TGTGCCAGCAGTCGACAGCCTAGCAATCAGCCCCAGCATTTT,CASSRQPSNQPQHF
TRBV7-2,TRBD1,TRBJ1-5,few,TGTGCCAGCAGCTTGTGGGGGACAGATAATCAGCCCCAGCATTTT,CASSLWGTDNQPQHF
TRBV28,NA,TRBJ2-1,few,TGTGCCAGCAGTTTGGCGGGTACCCCTTACAATGAGCAGTTCTTC,CASSLAGTPYNEQFF
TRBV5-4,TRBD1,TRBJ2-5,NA,TGTGCCAGCAGCAGCGGACAGGGGGAGGACCAGTACTTC,CASSSGQGEDQYF
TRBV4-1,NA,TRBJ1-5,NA,TGCGCCAGCAGCCCCACGAAGGGGATGGGGCAGCCCCAGCATTTT,CASSPTKGMGQPQHF
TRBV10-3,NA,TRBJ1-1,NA,TGTGCCATCAGCGACTCTGGCCTGGCTGAAGCTTTCTTT,CAISDSGLAEAFF
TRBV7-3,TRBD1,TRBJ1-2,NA,TGTGCCAGCAGCAATAGCATGGACAGGGCTGGCTACACCTTC,CASSNSMDRAGYTF
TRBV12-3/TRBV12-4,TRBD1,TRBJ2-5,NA,TGTGCCAGCAGTCCCGACAGGGAAGAGACCCAGTACTTC,CASSPDREETQYF
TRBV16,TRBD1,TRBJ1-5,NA,TGTGCCAGCAGCGCATCCCCCGGGACAGGGAATCAGCCCCAGCATTTT,CASSASPGTGNQPQHF
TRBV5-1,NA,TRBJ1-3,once,TGCGCCAGCAGCTTGTCGTTTCCCGCAGGGAACACCATATATTTT,CASSLSFPAGNTIYF
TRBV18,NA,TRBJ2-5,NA,TGTGCCAGCTCGGCTAGCGAAGAGACCCAGTACTTC,CASSASEETQYF
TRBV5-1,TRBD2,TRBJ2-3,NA,TGCGCCAGCGGAACTAGCGGGCCCACAGATACGCAGTATTTT,CASGTSGPTDTQYF
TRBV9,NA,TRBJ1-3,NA,TGTGCCAGCAGCCCTACCCAGGGGATTGGAAACACCATATATTTT,CASSPTQGIGNTIYF
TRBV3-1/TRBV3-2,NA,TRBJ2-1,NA,TGTGCCAGCAGCCAAGACCGGGGGCAGTTCTTC,CASSQDRGQFF
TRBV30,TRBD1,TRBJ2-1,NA,TGTGCCTTGATCGGGACAGGGCGGTACAATGAGCAGTTCTTC,CALIGTGRYNEQFF
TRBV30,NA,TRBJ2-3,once,TGTGCCTGGAATCTAGATTTAGCAACAGATACGCAGTATTTT,CAWNLDLATDTQYF
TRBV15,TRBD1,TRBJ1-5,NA,TGTGCCACCAGGGGACAGGGGGGAAATCAGCCCCAGCATTTT,CATRGQGGNQPQHF
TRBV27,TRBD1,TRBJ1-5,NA,TGTGCCAGCAGGGCTATGTACCGTCCCGGGACAGGGGCCAATCAGCCCCAGCATTTT,CASRAMYRPGTGANQPQHF
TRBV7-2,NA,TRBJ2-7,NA,TGTGCCAGCAGTAACGACAGGTCCTACGAGCAGTACTTC,CASSNDRSYEQYF
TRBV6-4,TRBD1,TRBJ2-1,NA,TGTGCCAGCAGTGAAAGGACAGGACCCAATGAGCAGTTCTTC,CASSERTGPNEQFF
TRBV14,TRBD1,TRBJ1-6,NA,TGTGCCAGCACGGGACAGAGCGATTCACCCCTCCACTTT,CASTGQSDSPLHF
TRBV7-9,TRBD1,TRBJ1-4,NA,TGTGCCAGCAGCTTACAGGGGGCAGGTGAAAAACTGTTTTTT,CASSLQGAGEKLFF
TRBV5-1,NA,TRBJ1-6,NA,TGCGCCAGCAGCCCGGAGGTTGGTTATAATTCACCCCTCCACTTT,CASSPEVGYNSPLHF
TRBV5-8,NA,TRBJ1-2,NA,TGTGCCAGCAGCTTTTGGGAGGGGCACTATGGCTACACCTTC,CASSFWEGHYGYTF
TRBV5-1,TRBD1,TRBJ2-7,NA,TGCGCCAGCAGCTTCTGGACAGGGGCGAACTACGAGCAGTACTTC,CASSFWTGANYEQYF
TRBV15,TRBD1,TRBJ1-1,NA,TGTGCCACCAGCAGAGCCGGGACAGGGCCCACTGAAGCTTTCTTT,CATSRAGTGPTEAFF
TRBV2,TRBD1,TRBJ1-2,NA,TGTGCCAGCAGTCCAAACAGGGGGCCCATCTATGGCTACACCTTC,CASSPNRGPIYGYTF
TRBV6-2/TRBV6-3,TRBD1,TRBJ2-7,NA,TGTGCCAGCAGTTTCACCCAACCGGGACAGGGCTACGAGCAGTACTTC,CASSFTQPGQGYEQYF
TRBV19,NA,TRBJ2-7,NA,TGTGCCAGTAGTATAATCTCGGGCAGGGGCTCCGAGCAGTACTTC,CASSIISGRGSEQYF
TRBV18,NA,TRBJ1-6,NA,TGTGCCAGCTCACCATTAGTTGACAGGAGAAATTCACCCCTCCACTTT,CASSPLVDRRNSPLHF
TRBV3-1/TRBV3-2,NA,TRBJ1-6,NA,TGTGCCAGCAGCCAGACGCCGACAGTCTATAATTCACCCCTCCACTTT,CASSQTPTVYNSPLHF
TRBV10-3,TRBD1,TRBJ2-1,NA,TGTGCCATCAGTGAGGACAGGGCCCTCGACAATGAGCAGTTCTTC,CAISEDRALDNEQFF
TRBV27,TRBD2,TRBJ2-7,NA,TGTGCCAGCAGTTTAACGGGGGGTTCCTCCTACGAGCAGTACTTC,CASSLTGGSSYEQYF
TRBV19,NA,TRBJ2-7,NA,TGTGCCAGTAGCGAATACGGGACACGGAACTCCTACGAGCAGTACTTC,CASSEYGTRNSYEQYF
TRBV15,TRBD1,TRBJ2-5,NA,TGTGCCACCAGCAGAGATGGCGGACAGGGGGCAGGAGAGACCCAGTACTTC,CATSRDGGQGAGETQYF
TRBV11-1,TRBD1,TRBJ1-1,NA,TGTGCCAGCAGCTTAGGTGACAGGGGAAACACTGAAGCTTTCTTT,CASSLGDRGNTEAFF
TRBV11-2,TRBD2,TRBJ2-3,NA,TGTGCCAGCAGCTTAGACGGCGGGGGTGGGGCAGATACGCAGTATTTT,CASSLDGGGGADTQYF
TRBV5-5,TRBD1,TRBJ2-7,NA,TGTGCCAGCAGCCCACGGACAGGGGGCGGCTACGAGCAGTACTTC,CASSPRTGGGYEQYF
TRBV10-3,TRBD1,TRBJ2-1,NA,TGTGCCATCAGTGAGGGACAGGGGAAGTACAATGAGCAGTTCTTC,CAISEGQGKYNEQFF
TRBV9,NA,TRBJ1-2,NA,TGTGCCAGCAGCGTAGCGGCGGGTACTAACTATGGCTACACCTTC,CASSVAAGTNYGYTF
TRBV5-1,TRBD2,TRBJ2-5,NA,TGCGCCAGCAGCTTCGGACTAGCGGGGGGTAGAGAGACCCAGTACTTC,CASSFGLAGGRETQYF
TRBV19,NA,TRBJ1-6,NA,TGTGCCAGTAGTATAGCGGGCATGGGGACCAGGGGTAATTCACCCCTCCACTTT,CASSIAGMGTRGNSPLHF
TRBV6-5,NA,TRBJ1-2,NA,TGTGCCAGCATCCAGGGGCCTGGGGGTTATGGCTACACCTTC,CASIQGPGGYGYTF
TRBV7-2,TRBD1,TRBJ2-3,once,TGTGCCAGCAGCGGGGGACAGGGCGCAGATACGCAGTATTTT,CASSGGQGADTQYF
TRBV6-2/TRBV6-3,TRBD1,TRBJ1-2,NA,TGTGCCAGCAGCGGACAGGTCGTTCCCACCTTC,CASSGQVVPTF
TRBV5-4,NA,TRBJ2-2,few,TGTGCCAGCAGGCGACATAACACCGGGGAGCTGTTTTTT,CASRRHNTGELFF
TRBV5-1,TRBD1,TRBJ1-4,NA,TGCGCCAGCAGCCGAGCCGACAGGGTTGATGAAAAACTGTTTTTT,CASSRADRVDEKLFF
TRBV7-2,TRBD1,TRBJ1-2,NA,TGTGCCAGCAGCTCACGGACAGGGGACTATGGCTACACCTTC,CASSSRTGDYGYTF
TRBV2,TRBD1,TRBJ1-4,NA,TGTGCCAGCAGTTACAGGGGGCGTAATTCCGGTTATGAAAAACTGTTTTTT,CASSYRGRNSGYEKLFF
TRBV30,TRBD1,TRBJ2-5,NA,TGTGCCTGGACAGGGGGCGCAGAGACCCAGTACTTC,CAWTGGAETQYF
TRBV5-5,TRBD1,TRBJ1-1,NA,TGTGCCAGCAGCTTGGGGGGACAGTCAGAAGCTTTCTTT,CASSLGGQSEAFF